These T cell receptor beta chains were read from a single sample in a study of shared clonotypes between healthy human individuals. Generated by immunoSEQ multiplex PCR, the TCRdb table keeps only in-frame clones and is missing some. The profile shows around 720,000 clones, around 78% of them singletons. The sequenced material came from memory CD4+ T cells sorted from blood. Receptor source: a woman aged 25 to 39 in good health. Both conserved end residues are part of each CDR3. A D gene is named only where the DNA matches it firmly. The size of a clone is reported for some rows only, either as once, few or many, or as a class for expanded clones.

>16|TRBV4-2|TRBJ2-7|.|TRBD2
TGTGCCAGCAGCCAAGTCGGCCTAGCGGAGGCCTACGAGCAGTACTTC
CASSQVGLAEAYEQYF
>15|TRBV7-9|TRBJ2-1|.|TRBD2
TGTGCCAGCAGCTCGGGACTAGCGGGAGAGGTTGAGCAGTTCTTC
CASSSGLAGEVEQFF
>14|TRBV6-6|TRBJ2-7|few|TRBD2
TGTGCCAGCAGTTATAAGCGGGAGGGTTACGAGCAGTACTTC
CASSYKREGYEQYF
>15|TRBV27|TRBJ2-7|.|.
TGTGCCAGCAGACGACCCTCCGGGGCAACCGGCGAGCAGTACTTC
CASRRPSGATGEQYF
>14|TRBV18|TRBJ2-7|.|TRBD1
TGTGCCAGCTCACCCATAGGGACAGGGCACGAGCAGTACTTC
CASSPIGTGHEQYF
>16|TRBV19|TRBJ1-3|few|.
TGTGCCAGTAGTGAAACAGGGAGGCCCGCTGGAAACACCATATATTTT
CASSETGRPAGNTIYF
>14|TRBV7-2|TRBJ1-2|.|.
TGTGCCAGCAGCTTCCGACACGCTAACTATGGCTACACCTTC
CASSFRHANYGYTF
>13|TRBV14|TRBJ2-3|.|.
TGTGCCAGCAGCCTACAGAGCACAGATACGCAGTATTTT
CASSLQSTDTQYF
>16|TRBV29-1|TRBJ2-1|.|TRBD2
TGCAGCGCCGCTCTCGATGGGAGCGGGAGGGCCAGTGAGCAGTTCTTC
CSAALDGSGRASEQFF
>16|TRBV1|TRBJ2-7|.|.
TGCACCAGCAGCCAAACGACTAGCGGGAATACCTACGAGCAGTACTTC
CTSSQTTSGNTYEQYF
>14|TRBV11-2|TRBJ2-2|.|.
TGTGCCAGCAGCTTGCAGGTGGCGACCGGGGAGCTGTTTTTT
CASSLQVATGELFF
>15|TRBV23-1|TRBJ2-4|once|TRBD1
TGCGCCAGCAGCCTGTTCAGGGGGAGCAAAAACATTCAGTACTTC
CASSLFRGSKNIQYF
>18|TRBV25-1|TRBJ2-1|once|.
TGTGCCAGCAGTGACACAAAAAAGACAGACCTCTCCTACAATGAGCAGTTCTTC
CASSDTKKTDLSYNEQFF
>15|TRBV9|TRBJ2-1|.|.
TGTGCCAGCAGCGTAGGGCTAGCGTCCCACAATGAGCAGTTCTTC
CASSVGLASHNEQFF
>17|TRBV11-2|TRBJ2-3|.|.
TGTGCCAGCAGCTTAGCCCGGGACCTTACTTTCACAGATACGCAGTATTTT
CASSLARDLTFTDTQYF
>13|TRBV7-8|TRBJ1-5|.|.
TGTGCCAGCAGCCCGGGGGAGAATCAGCCCCAGCATTTT
CASSPGENQPQHF
>15|TRBV18|TRBJ1-5|few|.
TGTGCCAGCTCACCGGAGGGACATAGCAATCAGCCCCAGCATTTT
CASSPEGHSNQPQHF
>13|TRBV6-6|TRBJ1-1|.|.
TGTGCCAGCACCTACGGTTTCAGAGGGGGAGCTTTCTTT
CASTYGFRGGAFF
>14|TRBV5-1|TRBJ2-3|.|TRBD1
TGCGCCAGCAGCCCAACAGGGGGCACAGATACGCAGTATTTT
CASSPTGGTDTQYF
>12|TRBV28|TRBJ1-1|.|.
TGTGCCAGCAGTCTAAGACAGACTGAAGCTTTCTTT
CASSLRQTEAFF
>13|TRBV28|TRBJ1-1|.|TRBD1
TGTGCCAGCAGTACAGGGGGCGGTGGAGAAGCTTTCTTT
CASSTGGGGEAFF
>11|TRBV30|TRBJ2-1|.|.
TGTGCCGGCGGGCCACACAATGAGCAGTTCTTC
CAGGPHNEQFF
>16|TRBV7-6|TRBJ2-7|.|.
TGTGCCAGCAGCTTAGCCCCAGCCGCGATGTCCTACGAGCAGTACTTC
CASSLAPAAMSYEQYF
>15|TRBV7-9|TRBJ1-2|.|.
TGTGCCAGCAGCTTAGATGTGATGGTCAGCTATGGCTACACCTTC
CASSLDVMVSYGYTF
>12|TRBV5-6|TRBJ2-7|.|.
TGTGCCAGCAGCTTGAGGGCCTACGAGCAGTACTTC
CASSLRAYEQYF
>17|TRBV5-4|TRBJ2-2|.|.
TGTGCCAGCAGTTCTGGAGGGTCAAGGGAAGTCAGCGGGGAGCTGTTTTTT
CASSSGGSREVSGELFF
>15|TRBV6-4|TRBJ2-1|.|.
TGTGCCAGCAGTGAATCGTTTGAGCCTCACAATGAGCAGTTCTTC
CASSESFEPHNEQFF